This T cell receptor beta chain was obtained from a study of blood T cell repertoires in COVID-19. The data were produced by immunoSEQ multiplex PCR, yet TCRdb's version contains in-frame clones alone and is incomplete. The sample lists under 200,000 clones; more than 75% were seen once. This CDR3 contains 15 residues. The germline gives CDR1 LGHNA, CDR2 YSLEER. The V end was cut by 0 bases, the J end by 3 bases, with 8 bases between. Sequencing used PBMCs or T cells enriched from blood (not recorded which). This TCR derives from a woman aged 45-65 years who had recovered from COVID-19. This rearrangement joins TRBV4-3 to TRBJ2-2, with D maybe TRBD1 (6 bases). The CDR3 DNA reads TGCGCCAGCAGCCAAGACAGGGGAGACACCGGGGAGCTGTTTTTT. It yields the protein CASSQDRGDTGELFF.